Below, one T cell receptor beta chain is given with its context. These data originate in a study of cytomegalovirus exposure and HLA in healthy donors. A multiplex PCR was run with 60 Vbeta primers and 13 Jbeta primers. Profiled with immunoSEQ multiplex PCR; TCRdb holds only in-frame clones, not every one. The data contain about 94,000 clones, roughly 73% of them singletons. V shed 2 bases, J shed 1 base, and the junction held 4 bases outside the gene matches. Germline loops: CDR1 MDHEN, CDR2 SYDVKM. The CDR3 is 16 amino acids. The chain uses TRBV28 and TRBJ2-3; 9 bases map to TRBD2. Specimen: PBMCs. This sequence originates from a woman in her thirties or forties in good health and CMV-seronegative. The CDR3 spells CASSLIVAGGTDTQYF. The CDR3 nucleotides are TGTGCCAGCAGTTTAATTGTAGCGGGGGGCACAGATACGCAGTATTTT.